This TCR beta chain is drawn from a study of brain T cells in children with intractable seizures. Study observations and caveats: Viral specificity was inferred only from CDR3 similarity; HCMV serostatus was unknown. Absence of clones before surgery may stem from lower sequencing depth.

The assay was immunoSEQ multiplex PCR, and TCRdb's table has in-frame clones only and misses some. The sample shows approximately 3,600 clones, 70% to 80% of them seen only once. This clone is deemed medium-sized. What it recognizes is unknown. Only cases whose brain tissue showed the highest T cell transcript signatures were sequenced. Sequences were derived from resected brain tissue, sampled at surgery. This receptor was obtained from a girl aged 2-10 years with Rasmussen encephalitis and intractable seizures.

The CDR3 region has the DNA TGTGCCAGCAGTTTCTCCCCCTATCAGCCCCAGCATTTT. This codes for CASSFSPYQPQHF. The J gene is TRBJ1-5, the V gene TRBV28; no firm D call. The germline CDR1 and CDR2 sequences are MDHEN and SYDVKM. Trimming pared 3 bases from V and 5 bases from J, leaving 8 bases between. The CDR3 totals 13 residues.